These T cell receptor beta chains were read from a single sample in a study of patients with pleural tuberculosis. One entry per CDR3 protein, called by TCRdb with MiXCR from the reads. The table has 25,000 to 30,000 distinct CDR3 sequences, under 20% seen once. Sequenced material: peripheral blood. The receptors were sampled from a human donor with pleural tuberculosis. Both conserved end residues are part of each CDR3. A D gene is named only where the DNA matches it firmly. The listing skips clone size in some rows; elsewhere it reads once, few, many or a size class.

D gene: -
J gene: TRBJ1-5
V gene: TRBV20-1
clone size: many
CDR3 protein: CSARGVYSNQPQHF
CDR3 DNA: TGCAGTGCTAGAGGGGTTTATAGCAATCAGCCCCAGCATTTT

D gene: TRBD1
J gene: TRBJ2-7
V gene: TRBV29-1
clone size: few
CDR3 protein: CSARTGTYEQYF
CDR3 DNA: TGCAGCGCACGGACAGGAACCTACGAGCAGTACTTC

D gene: -
J gene: TRBJ2-3
V gene: TRBV6-1
clone size: medium-sized
CDR3 protein: CASSGGGEPTDTQYF
CDR3 DNA: TGTGCCAGCAGTGGTGGCGGGGAACCCACAGATACGCAGTATTTT

D gene: -
J gene: TRBJ1-1
V gene: TRBV4-1
clone size: many
CDR3 protein: CASSQDPGTEAFF
CDR3 DNA: TGCGCCAGCAGCCAAGATCCTGGGACTGAAGCTTTCTTT

D gene: -
J gene: TRBJ1-2
V gene: TRBV6-2/TRBV6-3
clone size: many
CDR3 protein: CASSLRQQRGYYGYTF
CDR3 DNA: TGTGCCAGCAGTCTCCGGCAGCAAAGGGGTTACTATGGCTACACCTTC

D gene: -
J gene: TRBJ1-5
V gene: TRBV10-3
clone size: many
CDR3 protein: CAISREDSNQPQHF
CDR3 DNA: TGTGCCATCAGTCGAGAAGATAGCAATCAGCCCCAGCATTTT

D gene: -
J gene: TRBJ2-6
V gene: TRBV2
clone size: many
CDR3 protein: CASRSSIAGANVLTF
CDR3 DNA: TGTGCCAGCAGGTCCAGTATTGCTGGGGCCAACGTCCTGACTTTC

D gene: -
J gene: TRBJ1-1
V gene: TRBV4-1
clone size: -
CDR3 protein: CVSSQAWGGNTEAFF
CDR3 DNA: TGCGTCAGCAGCCAAGCATGGGGGGGGAACACTGAAGCTTTCTTT

D gene: -
J gene: TRBJ2-1
V gene: TRBV28
clone size: many
CDR3 protein: CASRAAASYNEQFF
CDR3 DNA: TGTGCCAGCAGAGCGGCAGCATCCTACAATGAGCAGTTCTTC

D gene: TRBD1
J gene: TRBJ1-2
V gene: TRBV6-1
clone size: many
CDR3 protein: CASSRPQGSYGYTF
CDR3 DNA: TGTGCCAGCAGTCGCCCACAGGGGAGCTATGGCTACACCTTC

D gene: -
J gene: TRBJ2-7
V gene: TRBV13
clone size: -
CDR3 protein: CVSSPGTVIEQYF
CDR3 DNA: TGTGTCAGCAGCCCCGGGACTGTGATCGAGCAGTACTTC

D gene: TRBD1
J gene: TRBJ1-3
V gene: TRBV28
clone size: medium-sized
CDR3 protein: CASRHRGAGNTIYF
CDR3 DNA: TGTGCCAGCAGGCACAGGGGTGCTGGAAACACCATATATTTT

D gene: -
J gene: TRBJ2-5
V gene: TRBV5-4
clone size: -
CDR3 protein: CASSLGAETQYF
CDR3 DNA: TGTGCCAGCAGCCTTGGTGCGGAGACCCAGTACTTC

D gene: -
J gene: TRBJ2-3
V gene: TRBV2
clone size: many
CDR3 protein: CARRSVDTQYF
CDR3 DNA: TGTGCCAGACGGAGCGTGGATACGCAGTATTTT

D gene: TRBD2
J gene: TRBJ2-3
V gene: TRBV7-6
clone size: many
CDR3 protein: CASSRRTSGVTDTQYF
CDR3 DNA: TGTGCCAGCAGCCGACGAACTAGCGGGGTCACAGATACGCAGTATTTT

D gene: -
J gene: TRBJ1-6
V gene: TRBV10-3
clone size: many
CDR3 protein: CAISGRDVASPLHF
CDR3 DNA: TGTGCCATCTCGGGAAGAGATGTGGCTTCACCCCTCCACTTT

D gene: -
J gene: TRBJ1-1
V gene: TRBV5-1
clone size: many
CDR3 protein: CASSLEQKGRAFF
CDR3 DNA: TGCGCCAGCAGCTTGGAACAGAAGGGTCGGGCTTTCTTT

D gene: -
J gene: TRBJ1-6
V gene: TRBV19
clone size: -
CDR3 protein: CSSIIYGDSPLHF
CDR3 DNA: TGTTCCAGTATTATCTACGGAGATTCACCCCTCCACTTT

D gene: -
J gene: TRBJ1-1
V gene: TRBV28
clone size: many
CDR3 protein: CASSEGPEAFF
CDR3 DNA: TGTGCCAGCAGCGAGGGCCCTGAAGCTTTCTTT

D gene: TRBD1
J gene: TRBJ1-3
V gene: TRBV7-2
clone size: many
CDR3 protein: CASSPSGQGLNTIYF
CDR3 DNA: TGTGCCAGCAGCCCCTCGGGACAGGGTTTAAACACCATATATTTT

D gene: -
J gene: TRBJ1-2
V gene: TRBV7-2
clone size: many
CDR3 protein: CASSFYRSNGYTF
CDR3 DNA: TGTGCCAGCAGCTTTTATCGGTCCAATGGCTACACCTTC

D gene: -
J gene: TRBJ2-2
V gene: TRBV20-1
clone size: many
CDR3 protein: CSAKGLRGTGELFF
CDR3 DNA: TGCAGTGCTAAGGGACTCCGAGGGACCGGGGAGCTGTTTTTT

D gene: -
J gene: TRBJ2-2
V gene: TRBV28
clone size: many
CDR3 protein: CASMVGAANTGELFF
CDR3 DNA: TGTGCCAGCATGGTGGGGGCCGCGAACACCGGGGAGCTGTTTTTT

D gene: -
J gene: TRBJ1-4
V gene: TRBV7-9
clone size: many
CDR3 protein: CASSLAIGAEKLFF
CDR3 DNA: TGTGCCAGCAGCTTAGCGATCGGGGCTGAAAAACTGTTTTTT

D gene: -
J gene: TRBJ1-2
V gene: TRBV4-1
clone size: many
CDR3 protein: CASSQDTRGDYGYTF
CDR3 DNA: TGCGCCAGCAGCCAAGATACCAGGGGCGACTATGGCTACACCTTC

D gene: -
J gene: TRBJ1-5
V gene: TRBV28
clone size: medium-sized
CDR3 protein: CASQPATGGLSNQPQHF
CDR3 DNA: TGTGCCAGCCAACCCGCGACAGGTGGACTTAGCAATCAGCCCCAGCATTTT

D gene: TRBD1
J gene: TRBJ2-7
V gene: TRBV29-1
clone size: many
CDR3 protein: CSVDGTATYEQYF
CDR3 DNA: TGCAGCGTTGACGGGACAGCAACCTACGAGCAGTACTTC

D gene: -
J gene: TRBJ1-5
V gene: TRBV10-3
clone size: many
CDR3 protein: CAISESMGLSSNQPQHF
CDR3 DNA: TGTGCCATCAGTGAGTCAATGGGACTAAGTAGCAATCAGCCCCAGCATTTT

D gene: -
J gene: TRBJ1-4
V gene: TRBV7-9
clone size: many
CDR3 protein: CASSVTTGSLFF
CDR3 DNA: TGTGCCAGCAGCGTGACGACGGGGAGCCTGTTTTTT

D gene: -
J gene: TRBJ2-7
V gene: TRBV29-1
clone size: many
CDR3 protein: CSVERGTVGEQYF
CDR3 DNA: TGCAGCGTTGAGCGGGGAACGGTAGGCGAGCAGTACTTC

D gene: -
J gene: TRBJ1-1
V gene: TRBV2
clone size: many
CDR3 protein: CASTPGAVNTEAFF
CDR3 DNA: TGTGCCAGCACCCCAGGGGCGGTGAACACTGAAGCTTTCTTT

D gene: TRBD1
J gene: TRBJ1-2
V gene: TRBV2
clone size: many
CDR3 protein: CASSEQGDDYGYTF
CDR3 DNA: TGTGCCAGCAGTGAACAGGGGGACGACTATGGCTACACCTTC

D gene: TRBD1
J gene: TRBJ1-1
V gene: TRBV27
clone size: -
CDR3 protein: CASSKRQGSSTEAFF
CDR3 DNA: TGTGCCAGCAGTAAAAGACAGGGGAGTAGCACTGAAGCTTTCTTT

D gene: -
J gene: TRBJ1-1
V gene: TRBV4-1
clone size: many
CDR3 protein: CASSSHRGGTEAFF
CDR3 DNA: TGCGCCAGCAGCTCCCACCGAGGGGGCACTGAAGCTTTCTTT

D gene: -
J gene: TRBJ2-1
V gene: TRBV6-6
clone size: -
CDR3 protein: CTSSYSRYNEQFF
CDR3 DNA: TGTACCAGTAGTTACTCGCGATACAATGAGCAGTTCTTC

D gene: TRBD2
J gene: TRBJ2-7
V gene: TRBV4-1
clone size: many
CDR3 protein: CASSQVGLAGNEQYF
CDR3 DNA: TGCGCCAGCAGCCAAGTTGGGCTAGCGGGGAACGAGCAGTACTTC

D gene: TRBD2
J gene: TRBJ2-3
V gene: TRBV19
clone size: few
CDR3 protein: CPSIGLAGPADTQYF
CDR3 DNA: TGTCCCAGTATTGGACTAGCGGGGCCCGCAGATACGCAGTATTTT

D gene: -
J gene: TRBJ1-2
V gene: TRBV3-1
clone size: many
CDR3 protein: CASSQDIKIYGYTF
CDR3 DNA: TGTGCCAGCAGCCAAGACATCAAAATCTATGGCTACACCTTC

D gene: -
J gene: TRBJ2-5
V gene: TRBV12-3/TRBV12-4
clone size: many
CDR3 protein: CASKRTEKDETQYF
CDR3 DNA: TGTGCCAGCAAGCGCACAGAAAAGGATGAGACCCAGTACTTC

D gene: -
J gene: TRBJ2-5
V gene: TRBV6-9
clone size: -
CDR3 protein: CASSYEAGKETQYF
CDR3 DNA: TGTGCCAGCAGTTACGAGGCAGGTAAAGAGACCCAGTACTTC

D gene: -
J gene: TRBJ1-2
V gene: TRBV6-1
clone size: many
CDR3 protein: CASSEARVRANYGYTF
CDR3 DNA: TGTGCCAGCAGTGAAGCGCGGGTCAGGGCGAACTATGGCTACACCTTC

D gene: -
J gene: TRBJ2-3
V gene: TRBV20-1
clone size: many
CDR3 protein: CSVQAGGVTDTQYF
CDR3 DNA: TGCAGTGTCCAAGCCGGGGGTGTCACAGATACGCAGTATTTT

D gene: TRBD2
J gene: TRBJ2-7
V gene: TRBV19
clone size: many
CDR3 protein: CASSMVVAGAIEQYF
CDR3 DNA: TGTGCCAGTAGTATGGTGGTAGCGGGAGCTATCGAGCAGTACTTC

D gene: -
J gene: TRBJ2-4
V gene: TRBV6-9
clone size: once
CDR3 protein: CACSYGRGAKNIQYF
CDR3 DNA: TGTGCCTGCAGTTACGGCAGGGGGGCGAAAAACATTCAGTACTTC

D gene: TRBD2
J gene: TRBJ2-5
V gene: TRBV6-1
clone size: -
CDR3 protein: CAGSTGLAGGETQYF
CDR3 DNA: TGTGCCGGCAGTACGGGACTAGCGGGAGGTGAGACCCAGTACTTC

D gene: -
J gene: TRBJ1-1
V gene: TRBV10-3
clone size: many
CDR3 protein: CAISKTGNTEAFF
CDR3 DNA: TGTGCCATCAGTAAGACAGGGAACACTGAAGCTTTCTTT

D gene: -
J gene: TRBJ1-3
V gene: TRBV7-9
clone size: many
CDR3 protein: CASSQGGTGNTIYF
CDR3 DNA: TGTGCCAGCAGCCAGGGAGGCACTGGAAACACCATATATTTT

D gene: -
J gene: TRBJ1-1
V gene: TRBV27
clone size: -
CDR3 protein: CASRTGLATEAFF
CDR3 DNA: TGTGCCAGCAGAACAGGGTTGGCCACTGAAGCTTTCTTT

D gene: TRBD1
J gene: TRBJ1-1
V gene: TRBV11-2
clone size: many
CDR3 protein: CASSQTGAERAEAFF
CDR3 DNA: TGTGCCAGCAGCCAAACAGGGGCAGAGAGAGCTGAAGCTTTCTTT

D gene: TRBD2
J gene: TRBJ2-5
V gene: TRBV7-6
clone size: many
CDR3 protein: CASSMKLAGATQYF
CDR3 DNA: TGTGCCAGCAGCATGAAACTAGCGGGAGCGACCCAGTACTTC